Each of the 24 T cell receptor beta chains below was sequenced from the same sample in a study of T cells in Graves' hyperthyroidism and ophthalmopathy. The source material, RNA transcripts, was used to amplify TCR beta CDR3 regions. With the HTBI primer set, the TCR CDR3 went through a first round of RT-PCR. Each CDR3 protein gets one entry after TCRdb re-called the multiplex PCR reads with MiXCR. The repertoire has 500,000 to 600,000 distinct CDR3 sequences, more than 45% of them found once; the top ten carry 15% to 20%. Specimen: peripheral blood or thyroid tissue (not recorded which). Source of these receptors: an adult woman with Graves' disease, either hyperthyroidism or ophthalmopathy (not recorded which).

This clonotype was detected once. This sequence joins TRBV7-9 and TRBJ2-5, with 9 bases matching TRBD1. After removal of 6 bases from V and 2 bases from J, the junction contained 16 bases not matched to a gene. Germline CDR1 SEHNR, CDR2 FQNEAQ (reference sequence). CDR3 size: 18 residues. The CDR3, as DNA: TGTGCCAGCAGTCCTGACAGGGGGAAGTATTTGTGGCAAGAGACCCAGTACTTC. Its translation is CASSPDRGKYLWQETQYF.

The gene calls are TRBV7-6 and TRBJ2-7, with D perhaps TRBD1 (6 bases). The CDR3 runs to 15 residues. Germline V lookup: CDR1 SGHVS, CDR2 FNYEAQ. Trimming cost V 7 bases and J 3 bases, with 19 bases left between them. CDR3 DNA: TGTGCCAGCAAACAGGGATCTGGCGTGGTCTACGAGCAGTACTTC. Translating gives CASKQGSGVVYEQYF.

This clonotype was seen only a few times. The junction shows a germline mismatch at one end, possibly a read error. V usage is TRBV7-9 and J usage is TRBJ2-7; 9 bases align to TRBD1. Per germline, CDR1 SEHNR and CDR2 FQNEAQ (reference sequence). The CDR3 is made up of 15 amino acids. In DNA form, the CDR3 reads TGCGCCAGCAGCTTGGATGGGACAGGGCCTTTCGAGCAGTACTTC. This encodes CASSLDGTGPFEQYF.

This clonotype has ten or more counts. The genes are TRBV2 and TRBJ1-5; D unclear. Germline V gives CDR1 SNHLY, CDR2 FYNNEI. The V end was cut by 1 base, the J end by 5 bases, with 6 bases between. This CDR3 comprises 13 residues. The CDR3 here is CASSEGRHQPQHF. The CDR3 nucleotides read TGTGCCAGCAGTGAAGGCAGGCATCAGCCCCAGCATTTT.

This clonotype was counted many times. The chain couples TRBV6-4 to TRBJ1-1; TRBD1 matches 12 bases. This CDR3 is 15 amino acids long. The germline CDR1 and CDR2 sequences are MRHNA and SNTAGT. The V gene end was trimmed by 5 bases and the J gene end by 2 bases; junction bases not matched to a gene: 3. The CDR3 DNA reads as TGTGCCAGCAGTCCCGGGACAGGGGGCAACACTGAAGCTTTCTTT. The encoded protein is CASSPGTGGNTEAFF.

In this sample, this clonotype turned up many times. V usage is TRBV24-1 and J usage is TRBJ2-7; 7 bases fit TRBD1. Germline CDR1 KGHDR, CDR2 SFDVKD. Germline trimming cut 5 bases from V and 5 bases from J; bases unmatched to any gene: 11. The CDR3 totals 15 residues. CDR3 nucleotide sequence: TGTGCCACCAGTGTCGGGCAGGGGGTAGGCCACGAGCAGTACTTC. Translation: CATSVGQGVGHEQYF.

This clonotype was counted at least ten times. The V gene is TRBV15, the J gene TRBJ1-5, with D unresolved. V dropped 3 bases and J dropped 2 bases, with 14 bases sitting between them. Germline lookup yields CDR1 LNHNV and CDR2 YYDKDF (reference sequence). The CDR3 is made up of 16 amino acids. The CDR3 DNA sequence: TGTGCCACCAGCAGCCGCCGTGGGCCTGGCAATCAGCCCCAGCATTTT. Translating gives CATSSRRGPGNQPQHF.

The rearrangement uses TRBV15 and TRBJ1-4, with D maybe TRBD1 (6 bases). The V end lost 4 bases, the J end lost 3 bases, and 12 bases lay between the germline ends. The length of the CDR3 is 15 residues. Germline V lookup: CDR1 LNHNV, CDR2 YYDKDF (reference sequence). The chain's CDR3 is CATSIPGQANEKLFF. The CDR3 coding sequence is TGTGCCACCAGCATCCCGGGACAAGCTAATGAAAAACTGTTTTTT.

Ten or more counts support this clonotype. This chain links TRBV7-8 with TRBJ2-7; no definite D call. V lost 5 bases and J lost 4, with 12 bases in between. CDR1 SGHVS and CDR2 FQNEAQ come from the germline V gene. This CDR3 comprises 13 residues. In DNA form, the CDR3 reads TGTGCCAGCAGCCCTTTAAACGGATACGAGCAGTACTTC. Its translation: CASSPLNGYEQYF.

The V call is TRBV7-2, the J call TRBJ1-5; 9 bases match TRBD1. J was trimmed by 7 bases and V by 6 bases; bases with no gene match: 10. This CDR3 region has 15 residues. CDR1 is SGHTA and CDR2 is FQGNSA in the germline V gene. CDR3 in amino acids: CASRIRDRDDQPQHF. The CDR3, as DNA: TGTGCCAGCAGGATCCGGGACAGGGACGACCAGCCCCAGCATTTT. Variable domain in full (rest from reference TRBV7-2 and TRBJ1-5): GAGVSQSPSNKVTEKGKDVELRCDPISGHTALYWYRQSLGQGLEFLIYFQGNSAPDKSGLPSDRFSAERTGGSVSTLTIQRTQQEDSAVYLCASRIRDRDDQPQHFGDGTRLSIL.

Remarks on this clonotype: A much more abundant neighbour one base away suggests this may be a read error. The J gene is TRBJ1-6, the V gene TRBV6-1; D is uncertain. Trimming cost V 6 bases and J 10 bases, with 13 bases left between them. The germline gives CDR1 MNHNS, CDR2 SASEGT. The CDR3 totals 13 residues. The CDR3 sequence is CASSFALDSPLHF. CDR3 sequence (DNA): TGTGCCAGCAGCTTTGCGTTGGACTCACCCCTCCACTTT.

This clonotype was seen repeatedly, ten times or more. The rearrangement joins TRBV4-2 to TRBJ1-5; 10 nucleotides line up with TRBD1. Germline V gene data show CDR1 as LGHNA and CDR2 as YNFKEQ. V shed 4 bases and J 5 bases; nucleotides not matched to a gene: 5. The CDR3 has 15 residues. The CDR3 region has the DNA TGTGCCAGCAGCCCCAGACAGGGGGCTGATCAGCCCCAGCATTTT. It is translated as CASSPRQGADQPQHF.

This clonotype was seen more than once but under ten times. The gene calls are TRBV10-3 and TRBJ2-7; TRBD1 aligns across 7 bases. Germline CDR1 reads ENHRY; CDR2 reads SYGVKD. V dropped 8 bases and J dropped 4; count of bases not matched to a gene: 5. This CDR3 has 12 residues. CDR3 region: CAILGQNYEQYF. Here the CDR3 DNA reads TGTGCCATCCTGGGACAGAATTACGAGCAGTACTTC.

The gene calls are TRBV10-3 and TRBJ1-2, with D hard to call. There are 15 residues in the CDR3. Germline-derived CDR1 and CDR2 are ENHRY and SYGVKD. V lost 2 bases to trimming and J lost 4 bases, with 14 bases between them. CDR3 sequence (DNA): TGTGCCATCAGTGAGGGGTCAGTAGGCCTCTATGGCTACACCTTC. Amino acid sequence: CAISEGSVGLYGYTF.

This clonotype was detected once. The CDR3 reads CASVFASGDNEQFF. The CDR3 region has the DNA TGTGCCAGCGTTTTTGCTAGCGGAGACAATGAGCAGTTCTTC. The chain couples TRBV7-9 to TRBJ2-1, with 7 bases lining up with TRBD2. The germline V gene has CDR1 SEHNR and CDR2 FQNEAQ (reference sequence). The ends lost 8 bases at V and 5 bases at J; junction bases unmatched: 9. The CDR3 runs to 14 residues.

This chain links TRBV19 with TRBJ2-5; tentatively, D is TRBD2 (6 bases). The CDR3 loop spans 14 amino acids. Trimming pared 3 bases from V and 2 bases from J, leaving 10 bases between. Germline loops: CDR1 LNHDA, CDR2 SQIVND (reference sequence). CDR3: CASSMYGRQETQYF. The DNA of the CDR3 is TGTGCCAGTAGTATGTACGGGAGACAAGAGACCCAGTACTTC.

CDR3 sequence (DNA): TGTGCCAGCAGCTTAGCTGGGAACGGCGGAGAGACCCAGTACTTC. It encodes CASSLAGNGGETQYF. V is TRBV11-2 and J is TRBJ2-5; D uncertain. The CDR3 length is 15 residues. Trimming took off 1 base at V and 4 bases at J, with 13 bases between the two ends. From germline, CDR1 is SGHAT and CDR2 FQNNGV.

The rearrangement uses TRBV20-1 and TRBJ1-6; TRBD1 is a possible D gene (6 bases). The V end was cut by 3 bases, the J end by 2 bases, with 17 bases between. Germline V gene sequence: CDR1 DFQATT, CDR2 SNEGSKA (reference sequence). The CDR3 contains 17 residues. CDR3 DNA: TGCAGTGCTAGGGCCCGATCGTCAGGGGCCTATAATTCACCCCTCCACTTT. Protein product: CSARARSSGAYNSPLHF.

A single count supports this clonotype. This chain joins TRBV6-5 and TRBJ1-3; D is uncertain. Germline loops: CDR1 MNHEY, CDR2 SVGAGI. V lost 4 bases and J 4 bases, leaving 8 bases between the germline ends. This CDR3 region has 13 residues. CDR3 loop: CASSSIRGNTIYF. The CDR3 coding sequence is TGTGCCAGCAGTTCTATCAGAGGAAACACCATATATTTT.

The rearrangement links TRBV2 to TRBJ2-2; perhaps TRBD2 as D (5 bases). This CDR3 contains 13 residues. Deletions cut 8 bases from V and 0 bases from J, with 7 bases between. Germline V gene data show CDR1 as SNHLY and CDR2 as FYNNEI. The CDR3 reads CASLGANTGELFF. The CDR3 DNA reads as TGTGCCAGCTTGGGAGCGAACACCGGGGAGCTGTTTTTT.

This clonotype was counted between two and nine times. CDR3: CASSSTGTGGDEQYF. The CDR3 DNA is TGCGCCAGCAGCTCCACCGGGACAGGGGGTGACGAGCAGTACTTC. The chain recombines TRBV5-1 with TRBJ2-7; 11 positions agree with TRBD1. CDR3 length: 15 amino acids. Germline V gene lookup returns CDR1 SGHRS and CDR2 YFSETQ. V shed 3 bases, J shed 5 bases, and the junction held 7 bases outside the gene matches.

The chain combines TRBV15 with TRBJ1-4, with 7 positions matching TRBD1. Germline assignment: CDR1 LNHNV and CDR2 YYDKDF (reference sequence). J lost 6 bases, V lost 3 bases, and 4 bases had no gene match. This CDR3 is built from 14 residues. The CDR3 bases are TGTGCCACCAGCAGCAGGGACAGATATGAAAAACTGTTTTTT. It encodes CATSSRDRYEKLFF.

This clonotype has only a few counts. The rearrangement uses TRBV28 and TRBJ2-7; 12 bases fit TRBD2. This CDR3 has 15 amino acids. Germline-derived CDR1 and CDR2 are MDHEN and SYDVKM. Trimming took 1 base from V and 5 from J; bases not matched to a gene: 3. The DNA of the CDR3 is TGTGCCAGCAGTTTATCGACTAGCGGGAGTGACGAGCAGTACTTC. It specifies CASSLSTSGSDEQYF. Filled out from reference TRBV28 and TRBJ2-7, the complete variable domain reads DVKVTQSSRYLVKRTGEKVFLECVQDMDHENMFWYRQDPGLGLRLIYFSYDVKMKEKGDIPEGYSVSREKKERFSLILESASTNQTSMYLCASSLSTSGSDEQYFGPGTRLTVT.

J is TRBJ2-7 and V is TRBV20-1; D unresolved. CDR3 size: 12 residues. Germline CDR1 is DFQATT and CDR2 is SNEGSKA (reference sequence). Trimming took off 3 bases at V and 4 bases at J, with 10 bases between the two ends. The CDR3 sequence is CSARTQSYEQYF. The CDR3 DNA reads TGCAGTGCTAGGACTCAATCTTACGAGCAGTACTTC.